The 8 T cell receptor beta chains below were found in one sample sequenced in a study of cytomegalovirus exposure and HLA in healthy donors. Clones were read by immunoSEQ multiplex PCR, and TCRdb kept only the in-frame ones, dropping some. This sample has about 150,000 clones, with roughly 90% found just once. The sample comprised PBMCs. The receptors here all came from a man aged 18 to 35 in good health and CMV-seropositive.

This clone appeared a few times. The rearrangement links TRBV9 to TRBJ2-1; 10 bases fit TRBD2. CDR3 size: 15 residues. Trimming at V came to 3 bases and at J to 3 bases, leaving 3 bases not matched to a gene. Germline values: CDR1 SGDLS, CDR2 YYNGEE. The CDR3: CASSGGLAVYNEQFF. Here the CDR3 DNA reads TGTGCCAGCAGCGGTGGACTAGCGGTCTACAATGAGCAGTTCTTC. The full variable domain, rest sourced from reference TRBV9 and TRBJ2-1, is DSGVTQTPKHLITATGQRVTLRCSPRSGDLSVYWYQQSLDQGLQFLIQYYNGEERAKGNILERFSAQQFPDLHSELNLSSLELGDSALYFCASSGGLAVYNEQFFGPGTRLTVL.

V gene TRBV4-2 combines with J gene TRBJ2-7; perhaps TRBD1 as D (6 bases). Trimming stripped 4 bases from V and 5 bases from J, with 21 bases between. The CDR3 has 16 residues. CDR1 is LGHNA and CDR2 is YNFKEQ in the germline V gene. The CDR3 loop reads CASSRRPGQGVDEQYF. CDR3 bases: TGTGCCAGCAGCCGCCGACCGGGACAAGGGGTAGACGAGCAGTACTTC.

The chain uses TRBV11-2 and TRBJ2-1; perhaps TRBD2 as D (5 bases). V was trimmed by 5 bases and J by 7 bases, leaving 15 bases between them. Germline assignment: CDR1 SGHAT and CDR2 FQNNGV. This CDR3 has 14 residues. The CDR3 DNA reads as TGTGCCAGCAGCCCGTTGAGAGGGTCTAATGAGCAGTTCTTC. Amino acid sequence: CASSPLRGSNEQFF.

This clone was counted once. The chain has TRBV15 and TRBJ1-2; TRBD1 matches at 10 bases. CDR1 and CDR2 (germline): LNHNV, YYDKDF (reference sequence). The CDR3 runs 14 residues. V was clipped by 5 bases and J by 7 bases; unmatched bases: 7. The CDR3: CATSVGQGKVGYTF. In nucleotides, the CDR3 is TGTGCCACCAGCGTGGGACAGGGGAAAGTTGGCTACACCTTC.

The CDR3 loop reads CASSQSPGSLLDQPQHF. The CDR3 DNA reads as TGTGCCAGCAGCCAATCCCCGGGGTCCCTTCTCGATCAGCCCCAGCATTTT. The chain combines TRBV16 with TRBJ1-5; D is unclear. V lost 0 bases and J lost 5, with 17 bases in between. The CDR3 runs to 17 residues. Germline loops: CDR1 KGHSY, CDR2 FQNENV.

This chain joins TRBV7-9 and TRBJ1-4; D might be TRBD1 (6 bases). This CDR3 has 15 residues. Germline-derived CDR1 and CDR2 are SEHNR and FQNEAQ (reference sequence). Trimming shortened V by 0 bases and J by 6 bases, and 11 bases separated the two germline ends. The CDR3 bases are TGTGCCAGCAGCTTAGCGACAGGATGGGATGAAAAACTGTTTTTT. It codes for CASSLATGWDEKLFF.

This chain links TRBV4-1 with TRBJ2-7; 10 bases fit TRBD1. The CDR3 sequence is 15 residues long. Germline V lookup: CDR1 MGHRA, CDR2 YSYEKL. The V and J ends lost 6 bases and 2 bases, in that order; junction bases with no gene match: 7. CDR3 sequence reads: CASSLSGTGAYEQYF. The CDR3 DNA reads TGCGCCAGCAGTTTGTCCGGGACAGGGGCCTACGAGCAGTACTTC.

The V call is TRBV27, the J call TRBJ1-4, with 8 bases matching TRBD1. Per the germline V gene, CDR1 is MNHEY and CDR2 is SMNVEV (reference sequence). Trimming took 3 bases from V and 8 from J; bases not matched to a gene: 5. This CDR3 is built from 14 residues. The DNA for the CDR3 is TGTGCCAGCAGTTTCCAGGGGGCAGGGGAAAAACTGTTTTTT. Encoded protein: CASSFQGAGEKLFF. Full variable domain (rest looked up from reference TRBV27 and TRBJ1-4): EAQVTQNPRYLITVTGKKLTVTCSQNMNHEYMSWYRQDPGLGLRQIYYSMNVEVTDKGDVPEGYKVSRKEKRNFPLILESPSPNQTSLYFCASSFQGAGEKLFFGSGTQLSVL.